This is a list of T cell receptor beta chains from one sample in a study of shared clonotypes between healthy human individuals. Sequenced by immunoSEQ multiplex PCR; TCRdb stores in-frame clones only, minus some. The sample holds hundreds of thousands of clones, about 91% seen once. Sequenced sample: naive CD8+ T cells sorted from blood. These receptors all come from a man aged 30 to 39 in good health. Both conserved end residues are part of each CDR3. The D gene is left open where the match is weak. Clone sizes are given selectively: once, few, many, or a class where the clone is expanded.

- | 15 | TRBJ2-7 | - | TRBV5-6 | TGTGCCAGCAGCTTATCTACTCTGGGGCACTACGAGCAGTACTTC | CASSLSTLGHYEQYF
- | 11 | TRBJ2-1 | - | TRBV9 | TGTGCCAGCGGGGGAGTGTATGAGCAGTTCTTC | CASGGVYEQFF
- | 14 | TRBJ2-7 | - | TRBV9 | TGTGCCAGCAGCGTAGAAAACTATTCATACGAGCAGTACTTC | CASSVENYSYEQYF
- | 13 | TRBJ1-4 | - | TRBV6-1 | TGTGCCAGCAGTGAATGGACAGTTAAAAAACTGTTTTTT | CASSEWTVKKLFF
- | 16 | TRBJ2-7 | - | TRBV4-1 | TGCGCCAGCAGCCAAGCGGGTCAAAGCGGTAACTACGAGCAGTACTTC | CASSQAGQSGNYEQYF
- | 14 | TRBJ2-7 | - | TRBV4-1 | TGCGCCAGCAGCCAAAGCCCTAGCTCCTACGAGCAGTACTTC | CASSQSPSSYEQYF
TRBD1 | 15 | TRBJ1-4 | - | TRBV7-9 | TGTGCCAGCAGCCCTACAGGGGCGACTAATGAAAAACTGTTTTTT | CASSPTGATNEKLFF
TRBD1 | 14 | TRBJ2-5 | few | TRBV27 | TGTGCCAGCAGTCAACAGGGGGCGGACGAGACCCAGTACTTC | CASSQQGADETQYF
TRBD1 | 15 | TRBJ2-5 | - | TRBV27 | TGTGCCAGCAGAAAATTCCGGGACAGTCAAGAGACCCAGTACTTC | CASRKFRDSQETQYF
- | 15 | TRBJ2-5 | - | TRBV5-1 | TGCGCCAGCAGCGCCTTAATGGGGGAGGTTGTGACCCAGTACTTC | CASSALMGEVVTQYF
- | 13 | TRBJ2-5 | - | TRBV7-9 | TGTGCCAGCGGCGGAGGGAACCAAGAGACCCAGTACTTC | CASGGGNQETQYF
- | 16 | TRBJ1-1 | - | TRBV2 | TGTGCCAGCAGTGAAGCGCAGGCAGGGAGGGACACTGAAGCTTTCTTT | CASSEAQAGRDTEAFF
TRBD2 | 16 | TRBJ2-1 | - | TRBV7-9 | TGTGCCAGCAGCTTAGCTAGCGGGAGTCTCTACAATGAGCAGTTCTTC | CASSLASGSLYNEQFF
TRBD1 | 16 | TRBJ2-7 | - | TRBV27 | TGTGCCAGCAGTTTTCTGGGTACAGGGGAGCTCTTCGAGCAGTACTTC | CASSFLGTGELFEQYF
TRBD2 | 18 | TRBJ2-3 | - | TRBV7-2 | TGTGCCAGCAGCTTAGCGCCCAGTGCGGGAGAAATTACGTATACGCAGTATTTT | CASSLAPSAGEITYTQYF
- | 11 | TRBJ2-7 | - | TRBV7-2 | TGTGCCAGCAGTCGTTCCTACGAGCAGTACTTC | CASSRSYEQYF
- | 15 | TRBJ1-1 | - | TRBV5-6 | TGTGCCAGCAGCCTCGCCCCCGATTCTTACGCTGAAGCTTTCTTT | CASSLAPDSYAEAFF
- | 15 | TRBJ2-2 | - | TRBV27 | TGTGCCAGCAGTTTGGTGGGGACGTACACCGGGGAGCTGTTTTTT | CASSLVGTYTGELFF
- | 12 | TRBJ2-1 | once | TRBV12-5 | TGTGCTAGTGGTTCCACTTATCATGAGCAGTTCTTC | CASGSTYHEQFF
TRBD2 | 16 | TRBJ2-3 | - | TRBV5-1 | TGCGCCAGCAGCTGGAAGGGACTAGCGGCCACAGATACGCAGTATTTT | CASSWKGLAATDTQYF
TRBD2 | 15 | TRBJ2-1 | - | TRBV19 | TGTGCCAGTAGTATAACTAGCGGGAATATGAATGAGCAGTTCTTC | CASSITSGNMNEQFF
- | 14 | TRBJ2-7 | - | TRBV28 | - | CASSTSKLTYEQYF
TRBD2 | 17 | TRBJ2-1 | - | TRBV25-1 | TGTGCCAGCAGTGAATCGCTTACGGGAGGGAATTACAATGAGCAGTTCTTC | CASSESLTGGNYNEQFF
TRBD2 | 15 | TRBJ2-7 | - | TRBV27 | TGTGCCAGCAGTTTATTTAGCGGGGCCTACTACGAGCAGTACTTC | CASSLFSGAYYEQYF
- | 13 | TRBJ2-1 | - | TRBV7-9 | TGTGCCAGCAGCTTACTTGGTGTCAATGAGCAGTTCTTC | CASSLLGVNEQFF
- | 15 | TRBJ2-5 | - | TRBV30 | TGTGCCTGGAGACGCCTCACAGGGTCCCCAGAGACCCAGTACTTC | CAWRRLTGSPETQYF
- | 14 | TRBJ1-5 | - | TRBV28 | TGTGCCAGCAGTTCCCGGGACAGCAATCAGCCCCAGCATTTT | CASSSRDSNQPQHF
- | 15 | TRBJ1-4 | - | TRBV27 | TGTGCCAGCAGCCTGGTGAGGGAACGGTGGGAAAAACTGTTTTTT | CASSLVRERWEKLFF
- | 12 | TRBJ1-2 | - | TRBV19 | TGTGCCAGTAGTATAGGTCTTCGGGGCTACACCTTC | CASSIGLRGYTF
- | 13 | TRBJ1-2 | - | TRBV5-1 | TGCGCCAGCAGCTTGGTTCCAGGGGATGGCTACACCTTC | CASSLVPGDGYTF
TRBD2 | 14 | TRBJ2-7 | - | TRBV5-4 | TGTGCCAGCAGCTTTTACGGGGGGGGTTACGAGCAGTACTTC | CASSFYGGGYEQYF
- | 15 | TRBJ2-1 | - | TRBV4-1 | TGCGCCAGCAGCCAAGAAGGGGGGGTTTACAATGAGCAGTTCTTC | CASSQEGGVYNEQFF
- | 15 | TRBJ2-1 | - | TRBV7-9 | TGTGCCAGCAGCCAGGCGGGGTTAGGAGACAATGAGCAGTTCTTC | CASSQAGLGDNEQFF
TRBD2 | 18 | TRBJ2-1 | - | TRBV25-1 | TGTGCCAGCAGCCACCCCATGGGTTCTAGCGGGAGAGAAAATGAGCAGTTCTTC | CASSHPMGSSGRENEQFF
- | 16 | TRBJ2-2 | - | TRBV10-1 | TGCGCCAGCAGTGAGTCAGTGCCTCCGAACACCGGGGAGCTGTTTTTT | CASSESVPPNTGELFF
- | 15 | TRBJ2-5 | - | TRBV2 | TGTGCCTCCAGGTCAGCGGATAGGAACCAAGAGACCCAGTACTTC | CASRSADRNQETQYF
TRBD1 | 12 | TRBJ1-4 | - | TRBV27 | TGTGCCAGCAGTCGACAGGGGAGAAAACTGTTTTTT | CASSRQGRKLFF
- | 13 | TRBJ2-2 | - | TRBV11-2 | TGTGCTCAGGTCAGGGGGGACACCGGGGAGCTGTTTTTT | CAQVRGDTGELFF
- | 16 | TRBJ1-5 | - | TRBV28 | TGTGCCAGCAGCCCGGCCGGGATCAGGAATAGTGAGCCCCAGCATTTT | CASSPAGIRNSEPQHF
- | 12 | TRBJ1-1 | - | TRBV29-1 | TGCAGCGTTCTCGCCCTGGGTACTGAAGCTTTCTTT | CSVLALGTEAFF
- | 15 | TRBJ2-7 | - | TRBV14 | TGTGCCAGCAGCCAAGATTGGAGGACGGCCTACGAGCAGTACTTC | CASSQDWRTAYEQYF
- | 12 | TRBJ2-1 | - | TRBV7-9 | TGTGCCAGCAGCTCTAGGAACAATGAGCAGTTCTTC | CASSSRNNEQFF
- | 14 | TRBJ1-1 | once | TRBV6-5 | TGTGCCAGCAGTTACTCGAGATTCCACACTGAAGCTTTCTTT | CASSYSRFHTEAFF
- | 12 | TRBJ2-7 | - | TRBV28 | TGTGCCAGCAGTTCCGGGGAGCGCGAGCAGTACTTC | CASSSGEREQYF
- | 12 | TRBJ1-1 | - | TRBV27 | TGTGCCAGCAGTTTATTAGGAGATGAAGCTTTCTTT | CASSLLGDEAFF
- | 16 | TRBJ1-1 | - | TRBV6-5 | TGTGCCAGCAGTTACTCGATTATAGGACTGAACACTGAAGCTTTCTTT | CASSYSIIGLNTEAFF
- | 14 | TRBJ2-7 | - | TRBV2 | TGTGCCAGCAGTGATATTAGCGGTGGACACGAGCAGTACTTC | CASSDISGGHEQYF
- | 14 | TRBJ2-7 | - | TRBV13 | TGTGCCAGCAGTCACCGTCGGGAGACCTACGAGCAGTACTTC | CASSHRRETYEQYF